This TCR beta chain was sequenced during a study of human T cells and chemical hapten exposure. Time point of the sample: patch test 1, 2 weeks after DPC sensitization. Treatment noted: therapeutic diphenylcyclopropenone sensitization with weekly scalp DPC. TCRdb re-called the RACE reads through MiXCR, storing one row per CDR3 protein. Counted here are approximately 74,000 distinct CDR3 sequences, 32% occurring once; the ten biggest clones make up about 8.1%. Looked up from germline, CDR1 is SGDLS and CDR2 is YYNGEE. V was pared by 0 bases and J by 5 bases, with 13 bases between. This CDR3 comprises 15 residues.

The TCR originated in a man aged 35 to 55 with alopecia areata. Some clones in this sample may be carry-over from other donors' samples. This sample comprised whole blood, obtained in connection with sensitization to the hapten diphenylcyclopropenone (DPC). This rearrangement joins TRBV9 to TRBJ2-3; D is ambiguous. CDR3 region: CASSVEGVVQDTQYF. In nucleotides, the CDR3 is TGTGCCAGCAGCGTAGAAGGAGTAGTCCAAGATACGCAGTATTTT.